This T cell receptor beta chain was sequenced during a study of blood T cell repertoires in COVID-19. As originally analysed: The assay estimated nucleated cells by amplifying reference gene primers. Repertoires were generated with immunoSEQ multiplex PCR, while TCRdb's copy carries only in-frame clones and drops some. Clonal size and the V and J genes are those of that table, whereas D and trimming came from the DNA. This table holds roughly 150,000 clones, under 80% found once. The germline CDR1 and CDR2 sequences are MNHEY and SVGAGI. Trimming removed 6 bases from V and 0 bases from J, with 9 bases in between. CDR3 length equals 15 residues.

This TCR was recovered from a man aged 55 to 70 with acute or convalescent COVID-19. The sequencing sample was made of peripheral blood. This rearrangement joins TRBV6-5 to TRBJ2-6, with D possibly TRBD2 on 5 matching bases. The chain's CDR3 is CASRARGSGANVLTF. The CDR3 DNA sequence: TGTGCCAGCAGAGCTCGGGGCTCTGGGGCCAACGTCCTGACTTTC.